These 26 T cell receptor beta chains originate from one sample sequenced in a study of human T cells and chemical hapten exposure. In TCRdb, the RACE reads were re-called with MiXCR into one record per CDR3 protein. The sample lists more than 100,000 distinct CDR3 sequences; roughly an eighth were seen once. The time point was: patch test 1, 2 weeks after DPC sensitization. This sample's treatment: therapeutic diphenylcyclopropenone sensitization with weekly scalp DPC. The material was whole blood, obtained in connection with sensitization to the hapten diphenylcyclopropenone (DPC). The receptor source for this set is a man younger than 30 with alopecia areata. Some clones in this sample may be carry-over from other donors' samples.

V and J are TRBV12-3 or TRBV12-4 and TRBJ2-1; 10 nucleotides align to TRBD1. V was clipped by 7 bases and J by 6 bases; unmatched bases: 9. The CDR3 runs 15 residues. The CDR3 bases are TGTGCCAGCACCGGGGGACAGGGGTCAGGCAATGAGCAGTTCTTC. Residues: CASTGGQGSGNEQFF.

This clonotype was detected a few times. The CDR3 DNA reads TGTGCCAGCAGTGCTTTGGACCGGAGGGGCTACAATGAGCAGTTCTTC. As protein: CASSALDRRGYNEQFF. This rearrangement joins TRBV6-1 to TRBJ2-1; D is possibly TRBD2 (6 bases). CDR3 length equals 16 residues. CDR1 is MNHNS and CDR2 is SASEGT in the germline V gene. Trimming removed 4 bases from V and 3 bases from J, with 16 bases in between.

V and J are TRBV6-2 or TRBV6-3 and TRBJ2-3; 12 nucleotides agree with TRBD2. Per germline, CDR1 MNHEY and CDR2 SVGEGT. This CDR3 is 14 amino acids long. V dropped 6 bases and J dropped 6; count of bases not matched to a gene: 4. Written as DNA, the CDR3 is TGTGCCAGCAGCTGGGGGACTAGCGGGGATACGCAGTATTTT. Translating gives CASSWGTSGDTQYF.

Comment on this clonotype: A read error may be the cause here, since a much bigger clone is one base away. Since no conserved phenylalanine or tryptophan closes the CDR3, a read error is the likely cause. The chain couples TRBV7-6 to TRBJ1-1, with a weak D call TRBD1 (6 bases). This CDR3 is built from 15 residues. V lost 2 bases to trimming and J lost 0 bases, with 10 bases between them. Per the germline V gene, CDR1 is SGHVS and CDR2 is FNYEAQ. The CDR3 DNA reads as TGTGCCAGCAGCTTAACGCAGGGGATGAACACTGAAGCTTTCGTT. Translating it yields CASSLTQGMNTEAFV.

This clonotype appeared a few times. This chain joins TRBV18 and TRBJ1-4; no clear D. The CDR3 spans 13 residues. The V and J ends lost 4 bases and 8 bases respectively, with 11 bases between them. The germline V gene encodes CDR1 KGHSH and CDR2 LQKENI. CDR3 in amino acids: CASSLRSMEKLFF. The CDR3 nucleotides are TGTGCCAGCTCACTCCGCTCCATGGAAAAACTGTTTTTT.

This clonotype showed up many times. The chain recombines TRBV4-1 with TRBJ1-1, with a weak D call TRBD1 (6 bases). This CDR3 spans 14 amino acids. In germline, CDR1 is MGHRA, CDR2 YSYEKL. V was clipped by 4 bases and J by 0 bases, with 9 bases between them. The CDR3, as DNA: TGCGCCAGCAGCCCGGGGGCCATGAACACTGAAGCTTTCTTT. This encodes CASSPGAMNTEAFF.

The chain uses TRBV20-1 and TRBJ1-2, with 7 bases lining up with TRBD1. Trimming removed 8 bases from V and 7 bases from J; junction bases left unmatched: 13. The CDR3 covers 13 residues. Germline V gives CDR1 DFQATT, CDR2 SNEGSKA (reference sequence). Here the CDR3 reads CSIKGGTVSGYTF. CDR3 sequence (DNA): TGCAGTATCAAGGGAGGGACAGTCTCTGGCTACACCTTC.

This clonotype was found many times. The rearrangement links TRBV29-1 to TRBJ1-2; maybe TRBD1 (5 bases). The CDR3 covers 13 residues. In germline, CDR1 is SQVTM, CDR2 ANQGSEA. Trimming took 5 bases from V and 2 from J, leaving 12 bases between them. For the CDR3, the DNA is TGCAGCGTTTGGGCTGGGGACAACTATGGCTACACCTTC. This encodes CSVWAGDNYGYTF.

This clonotype was counted between two and nine times. The rearrangement joins TRBV6-1 to TRBJ2-3; a possible D gene is TRBD2 (6 bases). CDR3 length: 15 amino acids. Per the germline V gene, CDR1 is MNHNS and CDR2 is SASEGT. Deletions cut 0 bases from V and 0 bases from J, with 7 bases between. The CDR3 coding sequence is TGTGCCAGCAGTGAAGCGGCGGGGAGCACAGATACGCAGTATTTT. Amino acids: CASSEAAGSTDTQYF.

The V and J genes are TRBV5-1 and TRBJ2-1; 8 bases align to TRBD1. CDR1 is SGHRS, CDR2 YFSETQ, per germline. This CDR3 contains 15 residues. V shed 3 bases and J 4 bases; nucleotides not matched to a gene: 6. As DNA, the CDR3 is TGCGCCAGCAGCTCCGGGACAGGATCATACAATGAGCAGTTCTTC. It specifies CASSSGTGSYNEQFF.

V gene TRBV27 combines with J gene TRBJ1-5; 10 bases match TRBD1. Losses at the gene ends were 4 bases for V and 2 bases for J; bases not matched to a gene: 8. The germline CDR1 and CDR2 sequences are MNHEY and SMNVEV (reference sequence). The CDR3 covers 17 residues. The CDR3 loop reads CASSSRTGGGGNQPQHF. The CDR3 nucleotides are TGTGCCAGCAGTTCTAGGACAGGGGGAGGTGGCAATCAGCCCCAGCATTTT.

The rearrangement uses TRBV2 and TRBJ1-2, with a possible D match to TRBD1 (6 bases). Germline values: CDR1 SNHLY, CDR2 FYNNEI. Deletions cut 0 bases from V and 5 bases from J, with 10 bases between. This CDR3 has 14 amino acids. In DNA, the CDR3 is TGTGCCAGCAGTGAAGCGCAGGGGTTGTATGGCTACACCTTC. Its translation is CASSEAQGLYGYTF. Combining the CDR3 with reference TRBV2 and TRBJ1-2 gives the whole variable domain EPEVTQTPSHQVTQMGQEVILRCVPISNHLYFYWYRQILGQKVEFLVSFYNNEISEKSEIFDDQFSVERPDGSNFTLKIRSTKLEDSAMYFCASSEAQGLYGYTFGSGTRLTVV.

V is TRBV29-1 and J is TRBJ2-3; 7 nucleotides align to TRBD1. V lost 7 bases to trimming and J lost 6 bases; unmatched junction nucleotides: 10. The germline gives CDR1 SQVTM, CDR2 ANQGSEA. CDR3 length equals 13 residues. The CDR3 DNA follows: TGCAGCGCGTCCCGGGACAGTTGGGATACGCAGTATTTT. As protein: CSASRDSWDTQYF.

The chain couples TRBV5-6 to TRBJ1-1; no reliable D call. Trimming shortened V by 0 bases and J by 2 bases, and 8 bases separated the two germline ends. Per germline, CDR1 SGHDT and CDR2 YYEEEE. The CDR3 sequence is 14 residues long. DNA of the CDR3: TGTGCCAGCAGCTTGGATGCCAGAAACACTGAAGCTTTCTTT. Encoded protein: CASSLDARNTEAFF.

V is TRBV11-2 and J is TRBJ2-5; D is ambiguous. Germline V gene lookup returns CDR1 SGHAT and CDR2 FQNNGV. V lost 2 bases, J lost 2 bases, and 3 bases lay in between. This CDR3 comprises 12 residues. Here the CDR3 reads CASSLTQETQYF. The DNA for the CDR3 is TGTGCCAGCAGCTTAACTCAAGAGACCCAGTACTTC.

This chain connects TRBV9 to TRBJ1-3, with D hard to call. Trimming left V 4 bases short and J 1 base short, with 18 bases between. This CDR3 has 17 residues. Germline values: CDR1 SGDLS, CDR2 YYNGEE. The CDR3 DNA is TGTGCCAGCAGCCCCCGGGAGGGAGGACTTTCTGGAAACACCATATATTTT. The encoded protein is CASSPREGGLSGNTIYF.

This clonotype has more than one count but fewer than ten. This chain joins TRBV4-3 and TRBJ2-2, with 7 bases that match TRBD1. Per the germline V gene, CDR1 is LGHNA and CDR2 is YSLEER. V trimming: 4 bases; J trimming: 4 bases; junction bases outside the gene matches: 9. The CDR3 loop spans 16 amino acids. The CDR3: CASSRSGTEITGELFF. CDR3 bases: TGCGCCAGCAGCCGTTCCGGGACAGAAATCACCGGGGAGCTGTTTTTT.

This clonotype has just a few counts. The gene calls are TRBV9 and TRBJ2-2, with a tentative D call TRBD1 (5 bases). The CDR3 extends over 16 amino acids. Germline values: CDR1 SGDLS, CDR2 YYNGEE. Trimming pared 0 bases from V and 5 bases from J, leaving 14 bases between. In DNA form, the CDR3 reads TGTGCCAGCAGCGTAGTAGCAGGGATGAGAACCGGGGAGCTGTTTTTT. It encodes CASSVVAGMRTGELFF.

This clonotype was picked up one time. The genes are TRBV7-2 and TRBJ2-7; a possible D gene is TRBD2 (5 bases). Trimming left V 6 bases short and J 5 bases short, with 23 bases between. The CDR3 spans 16 residues. Germline-derived CDR1 and CDR2 are SGHTA and FQGNSA. The CDR3 sequence is CASSLLGGRRSNEQYF. Written as DNA, the CDR3 is TGTGCCAGCAGTCTACTCGGCGGACGGAGGTCTAACGAGCAGTACTTC.

This clonotype was observed many times. The V call is TRBV7-2, the J call TRBJ1-1; TRBD1 agrees at 8 bases. V trimming: 3 bases; J trimming: 1 base; junction bases outside the gene matches: 4. The CDR3 loop spans 15 amino acids. CDR1 is SGHTA, CDR2 FQGNSA, per germline. This CDR3 is CASSFRTGKNTEAFF. The CDR3 nucleotides are TGTGCCAGCAGCTTCCGGACAGGGAAGAACACTGAAGCTTTCTTT. Together with reference TRBV7-2 and TRBJ1-1, the CDR3 gives the full variable domain: GAGVSQSPSNKVTEKGKDVELRCDPISGHTALYWYRQSLGQGLEFLIYFQGNSAPDKSGLPSDRFSAERTGGSVSTLTIQRTQQEDSAVYLCASSFRTGKNTEAFFGQGTRLTVV.

This chain uses TRBV20-1 with TRBJ1-4; TRBD1 might be the D (5 bases). The CDR3 is 12 residues long. The germline CDR1 and CDR2 sequences are DFQATT and SNEGSKA (reference sequence). CDR3 sequence reads: CSGLAGRRKLFF. CDR3 bases: TGCAGCGGCTTAGCAGGGCGGCGAAAACTGTTTTTT.

A few counts support this clonotype. The V and J genes are TRBV11-2 and TRBJ1-1; D not resolved. This CDR3 is built from 14 residues. V was shortened by 2 bases and J by 0 bases, with 7 bases between the two germline ends. Germline V gives CDR1 SGHAT, CDR2 FQNNGV. CDR3 sequence reads: CASSLQILNTEAFF. The CDR3 nucleotides read TGTGCCAGCAGCTTACAGATCCTGAACACTGAAGCTTTCTTT.

The chain recombines TRBV3-1 with TRBJ2-7, with 8 bases fitting TRBD1. Trimming removed 1 base from V and 4 bases from J; junction bases left unmatched: 9. The germline V gene encodes CDR1 LGHDT and CDR2 YNNKEL (reference sequence). The CDR3 is 16 residues long. CDR3 sequence: CASSQGSDRVLYEQYF. The CDR3 DNA reads as TGTGCCAGCAGCCAAGGGTCGGACAGGGTACTGTACGAGCAGTACTTC.

The chain recombines TRBV29-1 with TRBJ2-7; D not resolved. V shed 7 bases and J shed 6 bases, with 16 bases lying between them. CDR3 length equals 12 residues. Per germline, CDR1 SQVTM and CDR2 ANQGSEA. The CDR3, as DNA: TGCAGCGGGACCGAAGGTACGGCCGAGCAGTACTTC. Encoded protein: CSGTEGTAEQYF.

The J gene is TRBJ1-1, the V gene TRBV20-1, with 8 positions matching TRBD1. CDR3 length: 14 amino acids. Germline V gene data show CDR1 as DFQATT and CDR2 as SNEGSKA (reference sequence). Trimming at V came to 6 bases and at J to 1 base, leaving 7 bases not matched to a gene. CDR3 protein: CSAEDRGRNTEAFF. The CDR3 region has the DNA TGCAGTGCGGAAGACAGGGGTCGGAACACTGAAGCTTTCTTT.

The V and J genes are TRBV20-1 and TRBJ2-2; D remains unclear. The CDR3 loop spans 13 amino acids. Germline values: CDR1 DFQATT, CDR2 SNEGSKA (reference sequence). The ends were cut back, 3 bases at V and 4 bases at J, with 9 bases in the middle. The CDR3 region is CSASEGRTGELFF. Written as DNA, the CDR3 is TGCAGTGCTAGTGAAGGGCGCACCGGGGAGCTGTTTTTT.